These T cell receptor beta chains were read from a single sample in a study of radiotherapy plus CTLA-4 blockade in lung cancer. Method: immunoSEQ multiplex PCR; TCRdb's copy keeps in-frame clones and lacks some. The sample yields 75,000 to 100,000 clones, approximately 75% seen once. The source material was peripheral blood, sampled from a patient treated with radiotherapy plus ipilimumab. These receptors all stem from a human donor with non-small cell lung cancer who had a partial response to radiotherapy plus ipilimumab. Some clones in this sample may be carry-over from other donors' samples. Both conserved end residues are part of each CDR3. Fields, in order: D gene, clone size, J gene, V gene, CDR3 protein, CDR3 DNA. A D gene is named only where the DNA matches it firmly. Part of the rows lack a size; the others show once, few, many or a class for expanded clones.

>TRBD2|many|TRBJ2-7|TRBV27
CASSRTSGSLPKTYEQYF
TGTGCCAGCAGTAGAACTAGCGGGAGCCTGCCGAAAACCTACGAGCAGTACTTC
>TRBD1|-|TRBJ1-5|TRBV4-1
CASSLSGTAPYQPQHF
TGCGCCAGCAGCCTCTCCGGGACAGCGCCCTATCAGCCCCAGCATTTT
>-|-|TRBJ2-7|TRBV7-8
CASSPAISYEQYF
TGTGCCAGCAGCCCAGCGATTTCCTACGAGCAGTACTTC
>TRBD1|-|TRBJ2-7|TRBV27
CATARDRGDEQYF
TGTGCCACGGCCCGGGACAGAGGGGATGAGCAGTACTTC
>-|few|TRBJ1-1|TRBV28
CASSFGQPNTEAFF
TGTGCCAGCAGTTTTGGACAGCCGAACACTGAAGCTTTCTTT
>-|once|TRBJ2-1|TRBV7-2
CASSDAQGSYNEQFF
TGTGCCAGCAGCGATGCGCAGGGCTCCTACAATGAGCAGTTCTTC
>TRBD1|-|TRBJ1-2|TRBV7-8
CASSSGQGSYGYTF
TGTGCCAGCAGCTCAGGACAGGGGAGCTATGGCTACACCTTC
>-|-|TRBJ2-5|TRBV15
CATSRDLGRETQYF
TGTGCCACCAGCAGAGATCTGGGCCGAGAGACCCAGTACTTC
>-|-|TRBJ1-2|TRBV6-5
CASSYTFSDTSYTF
TGTGCCAGCAGTTACACATTTTCGGACACGAGTTACACCTTC
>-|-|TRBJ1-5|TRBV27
CASSLSQGRQPQHF
TGTGCCAGCAGTTTATCCCAGGGGCGCCAGCCCCAGCATTTT
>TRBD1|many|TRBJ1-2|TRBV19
CASTPRGDRGYYGYTF
TGTGCCAGTACCCCTCGGGGGGACAGGGGGTACTATGGCTACACCTTC
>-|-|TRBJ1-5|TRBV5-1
CASSPDGGSNQPQHF
TGCGCCAGCAGCCCTGACGGGGGTAGCAATCAGCCCCAGCATTTT
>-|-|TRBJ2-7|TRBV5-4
CASSLAVGGPYEQYF
TGTGCCAGCAGCTTGGCCGTCGGGGGGCCATACGAGCAGTACTTC
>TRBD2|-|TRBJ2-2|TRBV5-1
CASSLGTSVNTGELFF
TGCGCCAGCAGCCTAGGGACTAGCGTGAACACCGGGGAGCTGTTTTTT
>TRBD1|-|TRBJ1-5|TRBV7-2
CASSRTGGAQHF
TGTGCCAGCAGTAGGACAGGGGGGGCCCAGCATTTT
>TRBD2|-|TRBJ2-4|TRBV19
CASSSAGGKNIQYF
TGTGCCAGTAGTTCTGCGGGAGGCAAAAACATTCAGTACTTC
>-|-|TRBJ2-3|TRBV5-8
CASSPGQKTSTDTQYF
TGTGCCAGCAGCCCCGGACAGAAAACTAGCACAGATACGCAGTATTTT
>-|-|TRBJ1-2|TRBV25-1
CASLAGSYGYTF
TGTGCCAGCCTGGCGGGGTCCTATGGCTACACCTTC
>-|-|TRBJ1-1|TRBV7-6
CASSLVAGREAFF
TGTGCCAGCAGCTTAGTAGCGGGCCGTGAAGCTTTCTTT
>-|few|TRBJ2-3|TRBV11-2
CASSLDRDTQYF
TGTGCCAGCAGCTTAGACAGGGATACGCAGTATTTT
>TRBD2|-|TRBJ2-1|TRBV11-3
CASSFSAGAYNEQFF
TGTGCCAGCAGCTTTTCGGCGGGGGCCTACAATGAGCAGTTCTTC
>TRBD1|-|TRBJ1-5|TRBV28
CASSLTGVRINQPQHF
TGTGCCAGCAGTCTCACAGGGGTGCGAATTAATCAGCCCCAGCATTTT
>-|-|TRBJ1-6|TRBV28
CATYGIGNSPLHF
TGTGCCACCTACGGGATCGGAAATTCACCCCTCCACTTT
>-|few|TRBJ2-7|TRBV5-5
CASSYRREESYEQYF
TGTGCCAGCAGCTACCGCAGGGAAGAGTCCTACGAGCAGTACTTC
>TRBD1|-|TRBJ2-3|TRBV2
CASDRENTDTQYF
TGTGCCAGCGACAGGGAAAACACAGATACGCAGTATTTT
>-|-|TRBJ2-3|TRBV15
CATSVSSDTQYF
TGTGCCACCAGCGTTTCGTCTGATACGCAGTATTTT
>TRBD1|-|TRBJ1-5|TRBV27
CASSLRGQGSNQPQHF
TGTGCCAGCAGTTTAAGAGGACAGGGTAGCAATCAGCCCCAGCATTTT
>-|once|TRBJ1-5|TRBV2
CASRRTASNQPQHF
TGTGCCAGCCGGAGGACGGCTAGCAATCAGCCCCAGCATTTT
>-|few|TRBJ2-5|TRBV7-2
CASSLEAGGTQYF
TGTGCCAGCAGCTTAGAAGCGGGCGGGACCCAGTACTTC